The clone carrying this TCR beta chain was counted ten times or more. The antigen remains undetermined. The sample is drawn from a study of T-cell reconstitution after alpha-beta-depleted transplantation in children. CDR1 and CDR2 from the germline V gene are SGHNT and YYREEE (reference sequence). V shed 4 bases, J shed 2 bases, and the junction held 18 bases outside the gene matches. The CDR3 consists of 19 residues. The authors prepared the TCRbeta library with unique molecular identifiers. TCRdb reprocessed the PCR reads via MiXCR and lists one record per CDR3 protein. Among approximately 170,000 distinct CDR3 sequences listed, approximately 10% were seen once. The study's findings and limits: Several hundred graft clones that had expanded were reportedly the source of alpha-beta T cells about two months after transplant.

This TCR was sampled from a boy aged 2 to 10 with acute myeloid leukemia, due to receive a stem cell transplant. Here the sequenced sample was PBMCs, taken before TCRalphabeta/CD19-depleted stem cell transplant. The chain combines TRBV5-4 with TRBJ2-5; 9 nucleotides align to TRBD1. CDR3 DNA: TGTGCCAGCAGCATCCCAAAGGACAGGGGACCGTTTAAACAAGAGACCCAGTACTTC. This gives the protein CASSIPKDRGPFKQETQYF. Using reference TRBV5-4 and TRBJ2-5 for the parts outside the CDR3, the full variable domain is ETGVTQSPTHLIKTRGQQVTLRCSSQSGHNTVSWYQQALGQGPQFIFQYYREEENGRGNFPPRFSGLQFPNYSSELNVNALELDDSALYLCASSIPKDRGPFKQETQYFGPGTRLLVL.